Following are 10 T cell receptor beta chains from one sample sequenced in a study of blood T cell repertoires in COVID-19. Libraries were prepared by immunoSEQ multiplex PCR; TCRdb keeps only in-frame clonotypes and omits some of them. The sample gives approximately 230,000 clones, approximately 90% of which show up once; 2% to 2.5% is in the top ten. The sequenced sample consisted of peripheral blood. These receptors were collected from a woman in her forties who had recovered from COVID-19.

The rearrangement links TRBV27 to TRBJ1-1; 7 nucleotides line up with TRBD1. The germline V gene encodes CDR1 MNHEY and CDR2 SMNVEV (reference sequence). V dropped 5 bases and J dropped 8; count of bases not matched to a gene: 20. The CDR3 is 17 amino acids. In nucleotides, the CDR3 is TGTGCCAGCAGTCCCCCGAGGGGGCAGTCCTCTCGAGCCGAAGCTTTCTTT. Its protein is CASSPPRGQSSRAEAFF.

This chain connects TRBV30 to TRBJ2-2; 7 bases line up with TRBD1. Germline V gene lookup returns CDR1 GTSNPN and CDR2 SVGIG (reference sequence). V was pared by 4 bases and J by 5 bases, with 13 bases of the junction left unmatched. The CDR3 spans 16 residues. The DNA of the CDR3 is TGTGCCTGGATGGGTACGGGACAGACTAAGACCGGGGAGCTGTTTTTT. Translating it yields CAWMGTGQTKTGELFF.

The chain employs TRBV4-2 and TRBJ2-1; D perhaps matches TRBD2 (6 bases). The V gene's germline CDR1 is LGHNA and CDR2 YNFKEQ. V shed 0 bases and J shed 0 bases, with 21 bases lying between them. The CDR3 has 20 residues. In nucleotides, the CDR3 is TGTGCCAGCAGCCAAGATCGAAAGGGCCTGAGTAGCGGCTCCTACAATGAGCAGTTCTTC. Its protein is CASSQDRKGLSSGSYNEQFF.

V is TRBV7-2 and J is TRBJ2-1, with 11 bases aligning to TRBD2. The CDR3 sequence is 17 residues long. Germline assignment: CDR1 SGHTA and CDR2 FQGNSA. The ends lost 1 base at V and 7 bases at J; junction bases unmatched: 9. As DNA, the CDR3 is TGTGCCAGCAGCTTAGAAGCTTTAGCGGGGGGGCCAAATGAGCAGTTCTTC. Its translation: CASSLEALAGGPNEQFF. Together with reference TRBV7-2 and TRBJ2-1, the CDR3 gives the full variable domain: GAGVSQSPSNKVTEKGKDVELRCDPISGHTALYWYRQSLGQGLEFLIYFQGNSAPDKSGLPSDRFSAERTGGSVSTLTIQRTQQEDSAVYLCASSLEALAGGPNEQFFGPGTRLTVL.

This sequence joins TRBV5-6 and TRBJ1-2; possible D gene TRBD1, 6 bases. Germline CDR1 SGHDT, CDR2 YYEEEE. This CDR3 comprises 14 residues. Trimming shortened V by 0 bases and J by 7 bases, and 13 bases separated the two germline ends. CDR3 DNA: TGTGCCAGCAGCTTGGCGCAGGGGCTCGGTGGCTACACCTTC. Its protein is CASSLAQGLGGYTF.

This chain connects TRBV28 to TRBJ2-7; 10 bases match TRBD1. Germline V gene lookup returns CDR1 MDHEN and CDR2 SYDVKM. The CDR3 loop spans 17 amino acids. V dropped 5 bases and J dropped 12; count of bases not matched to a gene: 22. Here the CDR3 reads CASSTRGRGQGSSLMYF. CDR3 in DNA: TGTGCCAGCAGTACCCGAGGTAGGGGACAGGGGTCCTCCTTAATGTACTTC.

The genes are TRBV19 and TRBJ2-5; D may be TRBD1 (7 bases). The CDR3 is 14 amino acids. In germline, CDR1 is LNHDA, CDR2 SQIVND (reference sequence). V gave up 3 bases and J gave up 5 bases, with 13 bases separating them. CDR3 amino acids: CASSMPSGGETQYF. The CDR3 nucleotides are TGTGCCAGTAGTATGCCCTCAGGGGGGGAGACCCAGTACTTC.

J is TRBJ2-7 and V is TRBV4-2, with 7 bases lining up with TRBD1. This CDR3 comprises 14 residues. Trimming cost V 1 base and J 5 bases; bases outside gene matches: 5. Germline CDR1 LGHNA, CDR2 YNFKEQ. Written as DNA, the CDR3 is TGTGCCAGCAGCCAAGGACACAGGGGACACGAGCAGTACTTC. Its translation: CASSQGHRGHEQYF.

The CDR3: CASSLTGVLNEQFF. DNA for the CDR3: TGTGCCAGCAGCTTAACAGGGGTCTTGAATGAGCAGTTCTTC. The chain couples TRBV11-3 to TRBJ2-1; 7 nucleotides match TRBD1. The J segment lost 7 bases and the V segment lost 2 bases, leaving 5 bases of the junction unmatched. CDR1 is SGHNT and CDR2 is YENEEA in the germline V gene. CDR3 length: 14 amino acids.

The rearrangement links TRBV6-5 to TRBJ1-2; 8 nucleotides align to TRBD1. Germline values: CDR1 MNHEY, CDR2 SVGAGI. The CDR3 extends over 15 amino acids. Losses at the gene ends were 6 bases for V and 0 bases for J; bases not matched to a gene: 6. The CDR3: CASRTQGAANYGYTF. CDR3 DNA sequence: TGTGCCAGCAGGACTCAGGGGGCAGCTAACTATGGCTACACCTTC.